Listed here is a single T cell receptor beta chain. These data come from a study of shared clonotypes between healthy human individuals. Replicate PCRs run on unsorted PBMC used around 0.3 ug DNA, which was 31,000 or so T cell genomes. The protocol was immunoSEQ multiplex PCR, while the TCRdb copy is restricted to in-frame clones and leaves out a portion. The sample shows roughly 490,000 clones, roughly 78% of them seen only once. The CDR3 consists of 11 residues. Trimming shortened V by 5 bases and J by 3 bases, and 5 bases separated the two germline ends. Germline V lookup: CDR1 SEHNR, CDR2 FQNEAQ (reference sequence).

The material sequenced was PBMCs. This sequence joins TRBV7-9 and TRBJ2-7; D remains unclear. The receptor comes from a middle-aged woman in good health. Some clones in this sample may be carry-over from other donors' samples. DNA of the CDR3: TGTGCCAGCAGCGGTGACTACGAGCAGTACTTC. Translation: CASSGDYEQYF. Variable domain in full (rest from reference TRBV7-9 and TRBJ2-7): DTGVSQNPRHKITKRGQNVTFRCDPISEHNRLYWYRQTLGQGPEFLTYFQNEAQLEKSRLLSDRFSAERPKGSFSTLEIQRTEQGDSAMYLCASSGDYEQYFGPGTRLTVT.